These T cell receptor beta chains were read from a single sample in a study of lymphopenia after photon versus proton radiotherapy. TCRdb keeps only in-frame clones here, not all; method: immunoSEQ multiplex PCR. The sample lists 65,000 to 85,000 clones; roughly 92% were seen once. This material consisted of peripheral blood, taken from a patient treated with photon-based radiotherapy. The receptors derive from a woman between 40 and 50 years old with cholangiocarcinoma. Both conserved end residues are part of each CDR3. The D gene is left open where the match is weak. Size tells how often a clone was seen (once, few, many) or the class of an expanded clone, and some rows leave it out.

abundance	d_gene	j_gene	v_gene	CDR3nt	CDR3aa
once	NA	TRBJ1-1	TRBV2	TGTGCCAGCAGCCTTGGGGGGCCGGGTGGGACTGAAGCTTTCTTT	CASSLGGPGGTEAFF
NA	NA	TRBJ2-7	TRBV7-2	TGTGCCAGCAGCTTAGATGACACTCCCTCCTACGAGCAGTACTTC	CASSLDDTPSYEQYF
NA	TRBD2	TRBJ2-4	TRBV28	TGTGCCAGCAGTCATCTAGCGACCGGGGGGGTTCAGTACTTC	CASSHLATGGVQYF
NA	TRBD2	TRBJ2-2	TRBV5-1	TGCGCCAGCAGCTTGTCGAGCGGGGGGAACACCGGGGAGCTGTTTTTT	CASSLSSGGNTGELFF
NA	NA	TRBJ1-2	TRBV12-5	TGTGCTAGTGGACTTTTTAACTATGGCTACACCTTC	CASGLFNYGYTF
NA	NA	TRBJ1-1	TRBV11-2	TGTGCCAGCAGCTTAGAGAGACAATTAGCTTTCTTT	CASSLERQLAFF
NA	TRBD1	TRBJ1-1	TRBV4-1	TGCGCCAGCAGCCAACCCACACAGGGGTGGAGCACTGAAGCTTTCTTT	CASSQPTQGWSTEAFF
few	NA	TRBJ1-6	TRBV28	TGTGCCAGCAGTAGAGCGGGCGACATTGTACCCCTCCACTTT	CASSRAGDIVPLHF
NA	TRBD2	TRBJ2-3	TRBV11-2	TGTGCCAGCACAATCCGCGGGGGTTTAATAGGGGATACGCAGTATTTT	CASTIRGGLIGDTQYF
NA	TRBD2	TRBJ2-2	TRBV7-3	TGTGCCAGCAGCGAACTAGCGGGGGATAATACCGGGGAGCTGTTTTTT	CASSELAGDNTGELFF
NA	NA	TRBJ2-2	TRBV27	TGTGCCAGCAGTTTATTCACCGGGGAGCTGTTTTTT	CASSLFTGELFF
few	NA	TRBJ1-1	TRBV30	TGTGCCTGGAACAGGGTCGCGGGTGAAGCTTTCTTT	CAWNRVAGEAFF
NA	NA	TRBJ1-1	TRBV5-4	TGTGCCAGCAGCTTGGCTTTAGGGCCCAGGAACACTGAAGCTTTCTTT	CASSLALGPRNTEAFF
NA	NA	TRBJ1-3	TRBV5-1	TGCGCCAGCAGCTTGGATGGGGACTCTGGAAACACCATATATTTT	CASSLDGDSGNTIYF
NA	NA	TRBJ2-1	TRBV10-2	TGCGCCAGCAGTGAGTCGACGGCGGGTCCCTACAATGAGCAGTTCTTC	CASSESTAGPYNEQFF
NA	NA	TRBJ1-3	TRBV7-8	TGTGCCAGCAGCTTAGGTCCGGTGAGCTCTGGAAACACCATATATTTT	CASSLGPVSSGNTIYF
NA	TRBD1	TRBJ2-5	TRBV5-1	TGCGCCAGCAGCGAGACAGGGGTGGAGACCCAGTACTTC	CASSETGVETQYF
NA	TRBD1	TRBJ1-6	TRBV6-5	TGTGCCAGCAGTTATGGGGACAGGGGTAATTCACCCCTCCACTTT	CASSYGDRGNSPLHF
NA	TRBD2	TRBJ2-3	TRBV5-4	TGTGCCAGCAGCCCTAGCGGGGGCCTCAGCACAGATACGCAGTATTTT	CASSPSGGLSTDTQYF
NA	TRBD1	TRBJ2-5	TRBV5-4	TGTGCCAGCAGGCCGACAGGGGCGTCGCAAGAGACCCAGTACTTC	CASRPTGASQETQYF
NA	NA	TRBJ2-2	TRBV4-2	TGTGCCAGCAGCCAGCCGGGGCCGAACACCGGGGAGCTGTTTTTT	CASSQPGPNTGELFF
NA	TRBD1	TRBJ2-1	TRBV27	TGTGCCAGCAGTTCCCGGACAGGGAAGCAGTTCTTC	CASSSRTGKQFF
NA	NA	TRBJ1-1	TRBV15	TGTGCCACCAGCAGAGTAACGGCGAACACTGAAGCTTTCTTT	CATSRVTANTEAFF
NA	TRBD2	TRBJ2-7	TRBV5-4	TGTGCCAGCAGCGGAAGCGGGAACGCCTACGAGCAGTACTTC	CASSGSGNAYEQYF
NA	TRBD1	TRBJ1-1	TRBV29-1	TGCAGCGTTTTCCTTCAGGGGGGGTCTGAAGCTTTCTTT	CSVFLQGGSEAFF
NA	NA	TRBJ2-7	TRBV29-1	TGCAGCGTTTCGGATGGCGGGAACGAGCAGTACTTC	CSVSDGGNEQYF
NA	TRBD1	TRBJ1-1	TRBV6-6	TGTGCCAGCAGTAGGACAGGGGATATCACTGAAGCTTTCTTT	CASSRTGDITEAFF
NA	TRBD1	TRBJ1-2	TRBV28	TGTGCCAGCTGGGACAGGTCAGGTGGCTACACCTTC	CASWDRSGGYTF
NA	TRBD2	TRBJ2-1	TRBV28	TGTGCCAGCAGTTTGTTAAGCGGGAGTAGGAGTGAGCAGTTCTTC	CASSLLSGSRSEQFF
NA	NA	TRBJ1-2	TRBV15	TGTGCCACCAGCAGGAGGGCGATCGGAGTTCATGGGGAAGGCTACACCTTC	CATSRRAIGVHGEGYTF
NA	NA	TRBJ1-5	TRBV19	TGTGCCAGTAGTATTTCAGGTGGCCAAGGGGGGCCCCAGCATTTT	CASSISGGQGGPQHF
NA	TRBD1	TRBJ1-1	TRBV6-5	TGTGCCAGCAGTTTTACAGGGGCGGGGGACACTGAAGCTTTCTTT	CASSFTGAGDTEAFF
NA	NA	TRBJ2-7	TRBV9	TGTGCCAGCAGCCCGTGGGACGCGAGCTCCTACGAGCAGTACTTC	CASSPWDASSYEQYF
NA	NA	TRBJ1-1	TRBV7-3	TGTGCCAGCAGCTGGGGCTCTAGGGAGGGGAACACTGAAGCTTTCTTT	CASSWGSREGNTEAFF
NA	TRBD1	TRBJ1-2	TRBV11-2	TGTGCCAGCAGCCCTGGACAGGGGGAGATCCGTGGCTACACCTTC	CASSPGQGEIRGYTF
NA	NA	TRBJ1-2	TRBV28	TGTGCCAGCAGTCGGCCCTCGGGCGGAACTTATGGCTACACCTTC	CASSRPSGGTYGYTF
NA	NA	TRBJ2-6	TRBV5-1	TGCGCCAGCAGCAAATCCCCGTCTGGGGCCAACGTCCTGACTTTC	CASSKSPSGANVLTF
NA	NA	TRBJ1-1	TRBV5-3	TGTGCCAGAAGGCCGGCGGAAGCTTTCTTT	CARRPAEAFF
NA	NA	TRBJ2-1	TRBV30	TGTGCCTGGTCACTAGTCTCGGTTCGCAATGAGCAGTTCTTC	CAWSLVSVRNEQFF
NA	TRBD1	TRBJ1-2	TRBV7-3	TGTGCCAGCAGCCGCCCACACAGGGGCTGGGTGTATGGCTACACCTTC	CASSRPHRGWVYGYTF
NA	TRBD2	TRBJ2-1	TRBV7-2	TGTGCCAGCACCGTAGTTAGCGGGAACTACAATGAGCAGTTCTTC	CASTVVSGNYNEQFF
NA	TRBD1	TRBJ2-4	TRBV19	TGTGCCAGTGGTCCAGGGGGCATAGCCAAAAACATTCAGTACTTC	CASGPGGIAKNIQYF
NA	TRBD2	TRBJ2-7	TRBV6-5	TGTGCCAGCAGCCCGGGGACTAGCGGGACCTACGAGCAGTACTTC	CASSPGTSGTYEQYF
once	NA	TRBJ2-2	TRBV9	TGTGCCAGCAGCGTAAACACCGGGGAGCTGTTTTTT	CASSVNTGELFF
NA	TRBD2	TRBJ2-1	TRBV18	TGTGCCAGCTCACTATCGGGGGGTGGCAATGAGCAGTTCTTC	CASSLSGGGNEQFF
NA	TRBD1	TRBJ2-3	TRBV5-1	TGCGCCAGCAGCTGGGGGACAGGATACACAGATACGCAGTATTTT	CASSWGTGYTDTQYF
NA	NA	TRBJ2-7	TRBV27	TGTGCCAGCAGTTTATGGGGGGCCTTTCCCTACGAGCAGTACTTC	CASSLWGAFPYEQYF
NA	TRBD2	TRBJ2-7	TRBV5-1	TGCGCCAGCAGCTCTAGCGGGGGGTCGTACGAGCAGTACTTC	CASSSSGGSYEQYF